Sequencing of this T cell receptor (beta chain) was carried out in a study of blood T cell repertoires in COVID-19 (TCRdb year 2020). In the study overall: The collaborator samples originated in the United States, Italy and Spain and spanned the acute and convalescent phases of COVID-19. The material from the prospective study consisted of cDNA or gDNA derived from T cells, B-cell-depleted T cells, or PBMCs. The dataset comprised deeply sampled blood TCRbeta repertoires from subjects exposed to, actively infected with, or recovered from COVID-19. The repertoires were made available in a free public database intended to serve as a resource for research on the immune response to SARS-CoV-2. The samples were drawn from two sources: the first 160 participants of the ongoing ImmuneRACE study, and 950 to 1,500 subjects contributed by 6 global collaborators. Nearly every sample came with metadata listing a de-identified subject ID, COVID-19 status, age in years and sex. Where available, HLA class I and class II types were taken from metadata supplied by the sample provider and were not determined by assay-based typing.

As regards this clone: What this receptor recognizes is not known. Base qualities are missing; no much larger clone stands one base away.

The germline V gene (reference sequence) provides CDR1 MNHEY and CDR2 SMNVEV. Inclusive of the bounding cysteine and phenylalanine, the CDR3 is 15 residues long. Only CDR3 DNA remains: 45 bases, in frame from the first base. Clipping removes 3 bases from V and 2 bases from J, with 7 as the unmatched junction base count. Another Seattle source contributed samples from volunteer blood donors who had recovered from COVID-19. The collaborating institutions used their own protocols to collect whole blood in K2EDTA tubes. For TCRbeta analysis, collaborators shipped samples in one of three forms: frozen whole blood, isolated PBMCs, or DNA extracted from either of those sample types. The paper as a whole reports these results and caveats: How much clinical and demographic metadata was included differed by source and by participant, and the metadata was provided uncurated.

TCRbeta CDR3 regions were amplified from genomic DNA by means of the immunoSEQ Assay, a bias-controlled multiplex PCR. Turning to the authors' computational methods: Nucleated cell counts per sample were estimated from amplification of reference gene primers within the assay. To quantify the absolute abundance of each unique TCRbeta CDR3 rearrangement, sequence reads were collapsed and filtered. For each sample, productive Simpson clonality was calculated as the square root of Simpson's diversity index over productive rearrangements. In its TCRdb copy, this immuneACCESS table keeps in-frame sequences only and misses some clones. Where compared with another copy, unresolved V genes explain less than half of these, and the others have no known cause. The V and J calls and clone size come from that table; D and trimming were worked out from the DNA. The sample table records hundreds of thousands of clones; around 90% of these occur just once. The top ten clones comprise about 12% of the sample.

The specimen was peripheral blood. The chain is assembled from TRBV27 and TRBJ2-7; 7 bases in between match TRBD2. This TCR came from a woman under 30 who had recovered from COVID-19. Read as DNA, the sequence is TGTGCCAGCAGTTTGTTGGGGGGGGGAACCTACGAGCAGTACTTC. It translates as CASSLLGGGTYEQYF.